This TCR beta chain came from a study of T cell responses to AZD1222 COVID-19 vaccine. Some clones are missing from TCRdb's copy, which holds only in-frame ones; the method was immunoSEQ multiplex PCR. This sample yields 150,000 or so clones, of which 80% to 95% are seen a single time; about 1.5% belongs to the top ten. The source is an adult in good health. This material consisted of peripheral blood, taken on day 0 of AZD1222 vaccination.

CDR3 in DNA: TGTGCCAGCAGCTTAGGAGGACAGGATCAACGAAACACCATATATTTT. It yields the protein CASSLGGQDQRNTIYF. This chain uses TRBV7-9 with TRBJ1-3, with 7 bases fitting TRBD1. CDR3 length equals 16 residues. Germline CDR1 and CDR2: SEHNR and FQNEAQ (reference sequence). V shed 1 base and J 5 bases; nucleotides not matched to a gene: 8.